This T cell receptor (beta chain) was captured in a study of siplizumab effects on memory and regulatory T cells. Trimming left V 5 bases short and J 3 bases short, with 19 bases between. The CDR3 sequence is 15 residues long. CDR1 SQVTM and CDR2 ANQGSEA come from the germline V gene. Assays covered roughly 9.8 x 10^4 TCR templates per sample. Libraries were prepared by immunoSEQ multiplex PCR; TCRdb keeps only in-frame clonotypes and omits some of them. The sample shows 70,000 to 90,000 clones, 93% of them seen only once. As regards this clone: Its antigen remains unidentified.

Study-wide results and limits: Siplizumab gave mappable alloreactive CD4+ clones an average Treg-derived fraction of approximately 64%, against 25% to 30% in controls. The authors did not confirm suppressive function in proliferating Tregs from siplizumab cultures.

The sample was CD8+ T cells sorted from blood. This receptor was obtained from a human donor in good health. The chain is built from TRBV29-1 and TRBJ1-2; possible D gene TRBD1, 5 bases. The CDR3 nucleotides read TGCAGCGTTCACCTTACGACAGAGCGTCACTATGGCTACACCTTC. Its protein product is CSVHLTTERHYGYTF. The entire variable domain, with the rest obtained from reference TRBV29-1 and TRBJ1-2, is as follows: SAVISQKPSRDICQRGTSLTIQCQVDSQVTMMFWYRQQPGQSLTLIATANQGSEATYESGFVIDKFPISRPNLTFSTLTVSNMSPEDSSIYLCSVHLTTERHYGYTFGSGTRLTVV.